One sample yielded the 14 T cell receptor beta chains listed below, sequenced in a study of blood T cell repertoires in COVID-19. The method was immunoSEQ multiplex PCR; TCRdb's version includes in-frame clones alone and lacks a portion of them. The data show roughly 100,000 clones, with about 90% seen just once and approximately 2% held by the top ten. Sequencing was performed on peripheral blood. Receptors were obtained from a man aged 50-59 years with COVID-19, enrolled during active disease.

The genes are TRBV2 and TRBJ2-2; 9 bases fit TRBD1. The CDR3 is 13 amino acids. Germline CDR1 SNHLY, CDR2 FYNNEI. V lost 9 bases and J lost 3; bases outside the gene matches: 2. The CDR3 region has the DNA TGTGCCAGGGGGACAGGGTACACCGGGGAGCTGTTTTTT. Encoded protein: CARGTGYTGELFF.

The chain joins TRBV5-1 to TRBJ1-4; D possibly corresponds to TRBD1 (5 bases). Germline V gene lookup returns CDR1 SGHRS and CDR2 YFSETQ. Trimming left V 2 bases short and J 3 bases short, with 8 bases between. CDR3 length: 14 residues. The CDR3 nucleotides read TGCGCCAGCAGCTTTGCGGGGCCTAATGAAAAACTGTTTTTT. It is translated as CASSFAGPNEKLFF.

This clone appeared a few times. V is TRBV7-8 and J is TRBJ1-1; the match to TRBD1 covers 10 bases. Trimming at V came to 1 base and at J to 4 bases, leaving 9 bases not matched to a gene. CDR3 length: 17 amino acids. Per germline, CDR1 SGHVS and CDR2 FQNEAQ. The CDR3 DNA is TGTGCCAGCAGCTTAGGGAGACAGGGGGCCCGGGGCACTGAAGCTTTCTTT. Translating gives CASSLGRQGARGTEAFF.

The rearrangement joins TRBV6-1 to TRBJ1-2, with 7 nucleotides matching TRBD1. Unmatched junction bases numbered 2, after V lost 2 bases and J lost 5 bases. The CDR3 runs 13 residues. Per germline, CDR1 MNHNS and CDR2 SASEGT. Here the CDR3 reads CASSELQGYGYTF. The DNA for the CDR3 is TGTGCCAGCAGTGAACTACAGGGGTATGGCTACACCTTC.

The chain recombines TRBV9 with TRBJ1-3, with 9 bases aligning to TRBD1. The germline V gene encodes CDR1 SGDLS and CDR2 YYNGEE. CDR3 size: 16 residues. V shed 0 bases and J 2 bases; nucleotides not matched to a gene: 3. CDR3 in amino acids: CASSVVGTGTGNTIYF. The DNA of the CDR3 is TGTGCCAGCAGCGTAGTCGGGACAGGGACTGGAAACACCATATATTTT.

This chain uses TRBV5-8 with TRBJ1-2; TRBD1 is a possible D gene (6 bases). CDR1 and CDR2 (germline): SGHTS, YDEGEE. The CDR3 sequence is 15 residues long. V was pared by 4 bases and J by 0 bases, with 13 bases between. CDR3 protein: CASSTTGIPNYGYTF. Written as DNA, the CDR3 is TGTGCCAGCAGCACCACAGGGATACCTAACTATGGCTACACCTTC.

This clone was recorded only once. The chain couples TRBV27 to TRBJ2-1, with 8 bases fitting TRBD2. Trimming at V came to 6 bases and at J to 4 bases, leaving 8 bases not matched to a gene. The germline V gene encodes CDR1 MNHEY and CDR2 SMNVEV (reference sequence). This CDR3 region has 15 residues. CDR3 protein: CASSYSGAVYNEQFF. As DNA, the CDR3 is TGTGCCAGCAGCTATAGCGGGGCGGTGTACAATGAGCAGTTCTTC.

This chain uses TRBV9 with TRBJ2-1; 8 bases match TRBD1. Trimming removed 0 bases from V and 8 bases from J; junction bases left unmatched: 7. The CDR3 extends over 15 amino acids. Germline V gene lookup returns CDR1 SGDLS and CDR2 YYNGEE. The CDR3 DNA is TGTGCCAGCAGCGTAGAGACAGGGGCTATCGATGAGCAGTTCTTC. Translating it yields CASSVETGAIDEQFF.

The chain has TRBV2 and TRBJ2-5; 14 bases are a match to TRBD2. The CDR3 contains 18 residues. The germline CDR1 and CDR2 sequences are SNHLY and FYNNEI. The V gene end was trimmed by 6 bases and the J gene end by 5 bases; junction bases not matched to a gene: 14. In DNA form, the CDR3 reads TGTGCCAGCAGGAAGGGACAAGGGACTAGCGGGGGTGGGGAGACCCAGTACTTC. It codes for CASRKGQGTSGGGETQYF.

CDR3 DNA: TGTGCCAGCAGTTTCACCAGGGGCTCTGGAAACACCATATATTTT. Encoded protein: CASSFTRGSGNTIYF. The J gene is TRBJ1-3, the V gene TRBV28, with a possible D match to TRBD1 (6 bases). Trimming took 3 bases from V and 0 from J, leaving 9 bases between them. The CDR3 runs to 15 residues. Germline lookup yields CDR1 MDHEN and CDR2 SYDVKM.

The V gene is TRBV3-1 (or the pseudogene TRBV3-2), the J gene TRBJ2-1; D uncertain. CDR3 size: 11 residues. Germline CDR1 is LGHDT and CDR2 is YNNKEL (reference sequence). Deletions cut 6 bases from V and 8 bases from J, with 8 bases between. CDR3 coding DNA: TGTGCCAGCAGGACTCTCGATGAGCAGTTCTTC. This sequence encodes CASRTLDEQFF.

The V gene is TRBV6-5, the J gene TRBJ2-2, with D perhaps TRBD2 (5 bases). CDR1 and CDR2 from the germline V gene are MNHEY and SVGAGI. Trimming pared 5 bases from V and 5 bases from J, leaving 15 bases between. The CDR3 consists of 15 residues. The CDR3 bases are TGTGCCAGCAGTACGGAAACTGGGAGAACCGGGGAGCTGTTTTTT. This codes for CASSTETGRTGELFF.

The chain is built from TRBV3-1 (or the pseudogene TRBV3-2) and TRBJ2-7; TRBD2 matches 11 bases. V lost 4 bases and J lost 7; bases outside the gene matches: 12. The CDR3 is 16 amino acids. Germline CDR1 reads LGHDT; CDR2 reads YNNKEL (reference sequence). In DNA form, the CDR3 reads TGTGCCAGCAGCCCGAGACTAGCGGGGCCCCTGGGGGAGCAGTACTTC. It encodes CASSPRLAGPLGEQYF.

The chain couples TRBV3-1 (or the pseudogene TRBV3-2) to TRBJ2-2; a weak D match, TRBD2 (5 bases). Germline CDR1 LGHDT, CDR2 YNNKEL (reference sequence). The CDR3 consists of 15 residues. With 4 bases removed from V and 0 bases from J, the gap between germline ends came to 9 bases. CDR3 nucleotides: TGTGCCAGCAGCCGCCGGGGTGCGAACACCGGGGAGCTGTTTTTT. It translates to CASSRRGANTGELFF.